This T cell receptor (beta chain) was recovered during a study of T cell repertoires in cytomegalovirus infection. Study-wide background: It was the public TCR beta signatures that indicated both CMV infection and matching HLA type. Findings and limits, study-wide: Cumulative public TCR beta family frequency identified CMV carriers with the relevant HLA. CMV-specific HLA-C-restricted TCR beta clonotypes dominated the ex vivo response.

Looked up from germline, CDR1 is SGHTA and CDR2 is FQGNSA. CDR3 length: 15 amino acids. V was trimmed by 3 bases and J by 7 bases, leaving 13 bases between them. This clonotype appeared many times. The antigen is unknown. TCRdb redid the calling of the reads with MiXCR, one entry per CDR3 protein. Of about 450,000 distinct CDR3 sequences listed, under 40% are singletons. This chain uses TRBV7-2 with TRBJ1-6, with D possibly matching TRBD1 (6 bases). The receptor was isolated from a human donor in good health (CMV status not recorded). Some clones in this sample may be carry-over from other donors' samples. Sequences were obtained from PBMCs. Written as DNA, the CDR3 is TGTGCCAGCAGCTTTAGTCGGACAGAAAATTCACCCCTCCACTTT. This translates into CASSFSRTENSPLHF.